This T cell receptor beta chain was recorded in a study of PD-L1 blockade in urothelial cancer (dated by TCRdb to 2015 to 2018). For the study in its entirety: All patients started therapy in about 2014 and received atezolizumab 1,200 mg intravenously every 3 weeks. About 90% of the roughly 29 patients were identified as males with urothelial cancer of bladder origin, and a prior smoking history was reported by 18 of 29 patients. An ECOG performance status of 0 or 1 was recorded for the patients, and 0 to 3 prior chemotherapy regimens had been received by the patients. Blood samples were analyzed at 3 weeks after treatment start (second dose) and at 6 weeks after treatment start. A median of about 140,000 T cells and 65,000 to 90,000 unique TCRs was obtained from blood samples, and a median clonality of approximately 0.08 was observed. The study was an exploratory multi-omic analysis of somatic, immune and clinical correlates of response to PD-L1 blockade with atezolizumab in urothelial cancer. TCR sequencing covered pretreatment tumor samples and matched, serially collected peripheral blood taken before and after atezolizumab treatment. Durable clinical benefit meant progression-free survival longer than 6 months, and TCR features were also tested against progression-free and overall survival. In the same patients, whole exome sequencing and RNA sequencing of pretreatment tumors were performed in addition to TCR sequencing. Durable clinical benefit was achieved by nine patients and was not achieved by 20 patients. Pretreatment blood TCR-seq was available for about 27 patients, at least one posttreatment blood collection was obtained for some 24 patients, and tumor TCR-seq was available for some 24 patients.

The full study reports these points: Because of the small sample size (n ≈ 29) and the many exploratory analyses performed, the results are intended to be regarded as hypothesis-generating. Greater expansion of tumor-associated TCR clones in peripheral blood 3 weeks after the start of treatment was observed in patients with durable benefit (n ≈ 22, p = 0.022). Improved progression-free and overall survival was associated with having pretreatment peripheral blood TCR clonality below the median.

Each PCR received spiked-in synthetic TCR analog templates so that absolute template abundance could be estimated from read counts. The immunoSEQ assay was used to amplify TCRbeta CDR3 regions from genomic DNA with bias-controlled V and J gene primers. Sequencing of rearranged TCRbeta segments was done at approximately 20X coverage. The authors' analysis ran thus. Sequencing errors were corrected by clustering and CDR3s were annotated against IMGT to assign V, D and J genes. Out-of-frame and stop-codon sequences were excluded, and only productive TCRbeta rearrangements were used in downstream analyses. Clonality was computed as one minus Shannon entropy normalized by the log of the number of unique productive sequences. Clones differing between time points or between blood and tumor were identified by Fisher's exact test with Benjamini-Hochberg correction at adjusted p below 0.01. Here the immuneACCESS table is served through TCRdb, limited to in-frame sequences with V and J called. Missing clones are a known gap in these copies; in checked studies unresolved V genes cover under half, and the rest lacks a known reason. The V and J calls and the clone size are those of that table, but D and trimming were determined from the DNA. The sample includes about 43,000 clones, with 88% observed a single time. 13% to 15% of the sample is taken by the ten largest.

This clone is regarded as medium-sized (0.01 to 0.1%). Its antigen remains unidentified. Qualities for individual bases were not recorded, and no much larger clone is one base off. A cohort of about 30 patients with locally advanced or metastatic urothelial carcinoma, treated at Memorial Sloan Kettering on a trial protocol, was included. Peripheral blood mononuclear cells were collected pretreatment and during treatment, with between 1 and 8 total time points per patient. The Qiagen DNeasy Blood extraction kit was used to purify genomic DNA from total PBMCs and tumor samples. PBMCs were collected pretreatment and during treatment, and were isolated and stored as previously described. The sequencing used PBMCs, collected around atezolizumab (anti-PD-L1) treatment. The clonotype comes from a woman aged 60 to 75 with urothelial cancer.

The CDR3 region has the sequence CASSPPMTGPNVNYGYTF. The DNA sequence reads TGTGCCAGCTCACCGCCTATGACAGGCCCCAACGTTAACTATGGCTACACCTTC. Recombination joined TRBV18 with TRBJ1-2; the best D guess is TRBD1, with 6 bases matching. V is clipped by 3 bases and J by 1 base, and the sequence between their germline boundaries is 21 bases long. Via the germline V gene, CDR1 is KGHSH and CDR2 LQKENI. The CDR3 sequence holds 18 residues, the cysteine and phenylalanine included. Only CDR3 DNA remains: 54 bases, in frame from the first base.